This T cell receptor (beta chain) comes out of a study of T-cell reconstitution after alpha-beta-depleted transplantation in children. Whole-study results and caveats: Elevated TCRbeta diversity at day 60 was traced, in some patients, to surviving recipient T cells and thymic progenitors. T-cell counts and diversity were attributed mostly to newly produced T cells one year after transplant. About two months after transplant, alpha-beta T cells reportedly came from several hundred expanded graft clones.

Trimming removed 1 base at V and 7 bases at J, with 9 bases between. Germline assignment: CDR1 LGHDT and CDR2 YNNKEL (reference sequence). The CDR3 runs to 13 residues. This clonotype was counted only a few times. The antigen remains undetermined. Unique molecular identifiers were incorporated into the prepared TCRbeta library. One entry per CDR3 protein, called by TCRdb with MiXCR from the PCR reads. Of 550,000 to 800,000 distinct CDR3 sequences in the sample, about an eighth are singletons; the top ten hold approximately 0.8%. The clonotype originates from a girl aged 2 to 9 with congenital amegakaryocytic thrombocytopenia, due to receive a stem cell transplant. The sample consisted of PBMCs, taken before TCRalphabeta/CD19-depleted stem cell transplant. This chain uses TRBV3-1 with TRBJ2-3; D is ambiguous. The CDR3 DNA reads TGTGCCAGCAGCCAAGGCTTCACGTATACGCAGTATTTT. It encodes CASSQGFTYTQYF.